The next 12 T cell receptor beta chains were all read from a single sample in a study of technical replicates of blood from several donors. Profiled with immunoSEQ multiplex PCR; TCRdb holds only in-frame clones, not every one. The data hold fewer than 100,000 clones, with about 90% observed a single time. Specimen: T cells isolated from PBMCs. The source is a human donor in good health.

This chain connects TRBV10-1 to TRBJ2-2; D unclear. This CDR3 is 16 amino acids long. V lost 1 base to trimming and J lost 2 bases, with 11 bases between them. The germline gives CDR1 WNHNN, CDR2 SYGVQD (reference sequence). Here the CDR3 reads CASSELNNYNTGELFF. DNA for the CDR3: TGCGCCAGCAGTGAGTTGAACAACTACAACACCGGGGAGCTGTTTTTT.

The chain carries TRBV14 and TRBJ2-1; 9 nucleotides match TRBD2. After removal of 1 base from V and 11 bases from J, the junction contained 3 bases not matched to a gene. Per the germline V gene, CDR1 is SGHDN and CDR2 is FVKESK. CDR3 length: 13 amino acids. This CDR3 reads CASSQVGTSKQFF. CDR3 DNA sequence: TGTGCCAGCAGCCAAGTAGGGACTAGCAAGCAGTTCTTC. Supplemented by reference TRBV14 and TRBJ2-1, the full variable domain reads EAGVTQFPSHSVIEKGQTVTLRCDPISGHDNLYWYRRVMGKEIKFLLHFVKESKQDESGMPNNRFLAERTGGTYSTLKVQPAELEDSGVYFCASSQVGTSKQFFGPGTRLTVL.

The genes are TRBV12-5 and TRBJ2-4, with TRBD1 as a possible D gene (5 bases). Germline CDR1 reads LGHNT; CDR2 reads FRNRAP. With 1 base removed from V and 3 bases from J, the gap between germline ends came to 16 bases. The CDR3 loop spans 17 amino acids. The DNA for the CDR3 is TGTGCTAGTGGTTTGGATCAGGGTGGCTTGGTCAAAAACATTCAGTACTTC. It yields the protein CASGLDQGGLVKNIQYF.

The chain employs TRBV19 and TRBJ2-5; 9 positions match TRBD1. Germline V lookup: CDR1 LNHDA, CDR2 SQIVND (reference sequence). Trimming removed 4 bases from V and 6 bases from J; junction bases left unmatched: 6. The CDR3 consists of 14 residues. CDR3 nucleotide sequence: TGTGCCAGTAGTACTCGGACAGGGGTTAAGACCCAGTACTTC. Amino acids: CASSTRTGVKTQYF.

This chain links TRBV10-3 with TRBJ1-2, with 7 bases lining up with TRBD1. Per germline, CDR1 ENHRY and CDR2 SYGVKD. The V segment lost 2 bases and the J segment 4 bases; nucleotides outside the gene matches: 1. The CDR3 is 13 residues long. CDR3 sequence reads: CAISEGTVYGYTF. For the CDR3, the DNA is TGTGCCATCAGTGAGGGGACAGTCTATGGCTACACCTTC.

This chain connects TRBV27 to TRBJ2-1; D gene uncertain. The CDR3 has 17 residues. V was trimmed by 4 bases and J by 6 bases, leaving 22 bases between them. Germline lookup yields CDR1 MNHEY and CDR2 SMNVEV (reference sequence). This CDR3 is CASSSTPRSDIINEQFF. CDR3 in DNA: TGTGCCAGCAGTTCCACCCCGCGGTCGGATATCATCAATGAGCAGTTCTTC.

CDR3 coding DNA: TGTGCCAGCAGTGAGGCCGGTAACAGGGGCGGCACTGAAGCTTTCTTT. It specifies CASSEAGNRGGTEAFF. This chain links TRBV25-1 with TRBJ1-1, with 7 bases identical to TRBD1. The CDR3 spans 16 residues. Looked up from germline, CDR1 is MGHDK and CDR2 is SYGVNS. The V gene end was trimmed by 3 bases and the J gene end by 4 bases; junction bases not matched to a gene: 11.

V usage is TRBV4-1 and J usage is TRBJ2-7; a possible D gene is TRBD1 (6 bases). V was shortened by 3 bases and J by 6 bases, with 18 bases between the two germline ends. Germline loops: CDR1 MGHRA, CDR2 YSYEKL. The CDR3 contains 15 residues. The CDR3 DNA sequence: TGCGCCAGCAGCCATGAATTCTCCGGGACAATCGAGCAGTACTTC. As protein: CASSHEFSGTIEQYF.

This clone was seen just once. This sequence joins TRBV15 and TRBJ2-7; the D gene is possibly TRBD2 (6 bases). Germline-derived CDR1 and CDR2 are LNHNV and YYDKDF (reference sequence). The CDR3 length is 16 residues. V lost 0 bases, J lost 3 bases, and 15 bases lay in between. The CDR3 sequence: CATSRDWRVTIYEQYF. The CDR3 DNA follows: TGTGCCACCAGCAGAGATTGGAGGGTCACCATCTACGAGCAGTACTTC.

The rearrangement links TRBV5-4 to TRBJ1-2; D may be TRBD1 (5 bases). V lost 0 bases and J 0 bases, leaving 9 bases between the germline ends. From germline, CDR1 is SGHNT and CDR2 YYREEE (reference sequence). The CDR3 is made up of 15 amino acids. For the CDR3, the DNA is TGTGCCAGCAGCTTGGAGCGGGGGGCTAACTATGGCTACACCTTC. Protein product: CASSLERGANYGYTF. Using reference TRBV5-4 and TRBJ1-2 for the parts outside the CDR3, the full variable domain is ETGVTQSPTHLIKTRGQQVTLRCSSQSGHNTVSWYQQALGQGPQFIFQYYREEENGRGNFPPRFSGLQFPNYSSELNVNALELDDSALYLCASSLERGANYGYTFGSGTRLTVV.

The chain links TRBV9 to TRBJ1-1; TRBD1 matches 11 bases. The germline V gene has CDR1 SGDLS and CDR2 YYNGEE. V gave up 0 bases and J gave up 8 bases; unmatched junction bases: 3. The CDR3 loop spans 14 amino acids. Here the CDR3 DNA reads TGTGCCAGCAGCGTAGGGGACAGGGGGACGGAAGCTTTCTTT. It codes for CASSVGDRGTEAFF.

The chain uses TRBV5-1 and TRBJ1-1; 11 bases map to TRBD1. CDR1 is SGHRS, CDR2 YFSETQ, per germline. This CDR3 has 14 residues. Trimming took 5 bases from V and 6 from J; bases not matched to a gene: 6. CDR3 loop: CASRPGTGGAEAFF. In DNA, the CDR3 is TGCGCCAGCAGACCCGGGACAGGGGGTGCTGAAGCTTTCTTT.